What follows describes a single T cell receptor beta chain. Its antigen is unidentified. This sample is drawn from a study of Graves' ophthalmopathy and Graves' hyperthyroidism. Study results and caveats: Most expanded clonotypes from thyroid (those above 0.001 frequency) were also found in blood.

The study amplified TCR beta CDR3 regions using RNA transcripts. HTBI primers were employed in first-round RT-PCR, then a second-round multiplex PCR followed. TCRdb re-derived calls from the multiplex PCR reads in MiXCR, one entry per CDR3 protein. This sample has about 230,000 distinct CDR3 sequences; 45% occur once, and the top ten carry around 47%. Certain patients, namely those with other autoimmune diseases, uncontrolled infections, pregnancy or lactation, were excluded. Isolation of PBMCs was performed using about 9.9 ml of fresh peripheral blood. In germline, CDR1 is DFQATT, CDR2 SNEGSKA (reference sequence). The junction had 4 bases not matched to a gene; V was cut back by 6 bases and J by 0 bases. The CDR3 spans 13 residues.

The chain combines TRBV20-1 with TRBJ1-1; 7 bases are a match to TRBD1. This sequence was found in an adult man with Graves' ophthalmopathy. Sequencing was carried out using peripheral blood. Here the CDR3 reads CSAAGQMNTEAFF. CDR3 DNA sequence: TGCAGTGCGGCGGGACAGATGAACACTGAAGCTTTCTTT.